Following are 9 T cell receptor beta chains from one sample sequenced in a study of chemoradiotherapy in HPV16-positive cancers. The data were produced by immunoSEQ multiplex PCR, yet TCRdb's version contains in-frame clones alone and is incomplete. The data contain about 10,000 clones, approximately 70% of them singletons. Sampling was conducted from a patient who underwent chemoradiotherapy. The receptor source for this set is a human donor with HPV-associated anogenital cancer.

The gene calls are TRBV5-4 and TRBJ2-1; D might be TRBD1 (5 bases). Per the germline V gene, CDR1 is SGHNT and CDR2 is YYREEE (reference sequence). The CDR3 contains 15 residues. Between the trimmed V and J ends, which lost 0 bases and 6 bases, there was a span of 13 bases. The CDR3 region is CASSLVGQGSNEQFF. CDR3 coding DNA: TGTGCCAGCAGCTTGGTTGGCCAGGGAAGCAATGAGCAGTTCTTC.

V is TRBV7-9 and J is TRBJ1-1; D call uncertain. V lost 3 bases and J 1 base, leaving 6 bases between the germline ends. The CDR3 consists of 13 residues. Germline assignment: CDR1 SEHNR and CDR2 FQNEAQ (reference sequence). CDR3: CASSFGANTEAFF. The CDR3 DNA sequence: TGTGCCAGCAGCTTTGGAGCGAACACTGAAGCTTTCTTT. Using reference TRBV7-9 and TRBJ1-1 for the parts outside the CDR3, the full variable domain is DTGVSQNPRHKITKRGQNVTFRCDPISEHNRLYWYRQTLGQGPEFLTYFQNEAQLEKSRLLSDRFSAERPKGSFSTLEIQRTEQGDSAMYLCASSFGANTEAFFGQGTRLTVV.

The chain has TRBV2 and TRBJ2-4, with TRBD1 matching 7 bases. CDR3 length: 16 residues. From germline, CDR1 is SNHLY and CDR2 FYNNEI. The V segment lost 5 bases and the J segment 0 bases; nucleotides outside the gene matches: 7. Here the CDR3 DNA reads TGTGCCAGCAGTAAGGACAGGCTTCTAGCCAAAAACATTCAGTACTTC. Translation: CASSKDRLLAKNIQYF.

This clone was recorded once. The gene calls are TRBV19 and TRBJ1-6; maybe TRBD1 (6 bases). Trimming left V 6 bases short and J 7 bases short, with 16 bases between. Per the germline V gene, CDR1 is LNHDA and CDR2 is SQIVND (reference sequence). CDR3 length: 15 amino acids. The CDR3 DNA is TGTGCCAGTAGCCCCGTGGGGGCCGGCAATTCACCCCTCCACTTT. It specifies CASSPVGAGNSPLHF.

The chain has TRBV12-5 and TRBJ1-1; D is possibly TRBD1 (6 bases). The CDR3 loop spans 16 amino acids. In germline, CDR1 is LGHNT, CDR2 FRNRAP. The V end was cut by 2 bases, the J end by 1 base, with 14 bases between. The CDR3 DNA is TGTGCTAGTGGTTTGTTCGCAGGGGATCGGAACACTGAAGCTTTCTTT. It is translated as CASGLFAGDRNTEAFF.

This chain joins TRBV28 and TRBJ2-7; D not resolved. The CDR3 length is 15 residues. V was clipped by 3 bases and J by 0 bases, with 12 bases between them. The germline CDR1 and CDR2 sequences are MDHEN and SYDVKM. CDR3 sequence (DNA): TGTGCCAGCAGTTTTTGGGTAGTTCCCTCCTACGAGCAGTACTTC. Translation: CASSFWVVPSYEQYF.

The J gene is TRBJ1-2, the V gene TRBV19; D ambiguous. Deletions cut 2 bases from V and 6 bases from J, with 4 bases between. CDR1 and CDR2 from the germline V gene are LNHDA and SQIVND (reference sequence). This CDR3 has 11 residues. As DNA, the CDR3 is TGTGCCAGTAGTATATTAGATGGCTACACCTTC. Residues: CASSILDGYTF.

This clone was found once. CDR3 sequence: CASSPGLAGVTEQYF. The CDR3 DNA follows: TGTGCCAGCAGCCCGGGACTAGCGGGGGTAACAGAGCAGTACTTC. The chain links TRBV5-8 to TRBJ2-7; 14 bases line up with TRBD2. CDR1 and CDR2 (germline): SGHTS, YDEGEE. The CDR3 length is 15 residues. The junction had 7 bases not matched to a gene; V was cut back by 4 bases and J by 7 bases.

The rearrangement links TRBV2 to TRBJ2-6; D call uncertain. Between the trimmed V and J ends, which lost 6 bases and 0 bases, there was a span of 9 bases. The CDR3 length is 15 residues. Germline V gene sequence: CDR1 SNHLY, CDR2 FYNNEI. CDR3 loop: CASSLTFSGANVLTF. The DNA of the CDR3 is TGTGCCAGCAGCCTCACATTCTCTGGGGCCAACGTCCTGACTTTC.